In its sample, the clone carrying this TCR beta chain was seen a few times. The antigen is unknown. CDR1 and CDR2 (germline): SGHVS, FQNEAQ. With 5 bases clipped from V and 1 base from J, the junction kept 11 bases outside the gene matches. This CDR3 spans 17 amino acids. As every portion of the isolated RNA was reverse transcribed, the sequencing read expressed TCRB transcripts. Roughly 3.6 million reads was the average for naive, central memory and regulatory T cell samples. Data came from immunoSEQ multiplex PCR; TCRdb stores just in-frame clones and leaves some out. Of approximately 600,000 clones in the sample, roughly an eighth are singletons; the top ten hold more than 0.095%. This entry is derived from a study of beta chain features in type 1 diabetes. Study at large: The number of sorted cells examined across all samples was some 100 million. Broader study findings: TCRB CDR3 length was moderately but significantly reduced in all four CD4+ subsets of Type 1 diabetes patients. Individuals with type 1 diabetes displayed fewer insertions and more deletions at VDJ junctions. Equally in patients and controls, shorter templates might have been favored by PCR.

Sequencing used naive CD4+ T cells from blood. The TCR sequence derives from a man between 25 and 39 years old with type 1 diabetes. The chain uses TRBV7-8 and TRBJ2-1, with TRBD2 matching 7 bases. This CDR3 reads CASSRRGRTLSYNEQFF. As DNA, the CDR3 is TGTGCCAGCAGCAGGCGGGGGAGAACTCTTTCCTACAATGAGCAGTTCTTC.